This is a list of T cell receptor beta chains from one sample in a study of blood T cell repertoires in COVID-19. Sequenced by immunoSEQ multiplex PCR; TCRdb stores in-frame clones only, minus some. The data show approximately 290,000 clones, 85% to 90% seen once. Sequencing input: peripheral blood. The source is a man younger than 45 with acute or convalescent COVID-19. Both conserved end residues are part of each CDR3. A D gene is named only where the DNA matches it firmly. Size is stated for part of the rows, as once, few or many counts, or as a class when the clone is expanded.

v_call: TRBV5-1; j_call: TRBJ2-1; clone_size: NA; d_call: TRBD2; cdr3_aa: CASSLGGFSGRSSSYNEQFF; cdr3_nt: TGCGCCAGCAGCTTGGGGGGCTTTAGCGGGAGGTCGAGCTCCTACAATGAGCAGTTCTTC
v_call: TRBV28; j_call: TRBJ1-2; clone_size: NA; d_call: NA; cdr3_aa: CASSFTLIRGAANYGYTF; cdr3_nt: TGTGCCAGCAGTTTCACCCTAATCCGGGGAGCTGCCAACTATGGCTACACCTTC
v_call: TRBV19; j_call: TRBJ1-2; clone_size: NA; d_call: TRBD1; cdr3_aa: CASISGTGLYGYTF; cdr3_nt: TGTGCCAGCATTTCCGGGACAGGGCTCTATGGCTACACCTTC
v_call: TRBV19; j_call: TRBJ2-3; clone_size: NA; d_call: NA; cdr3_aa: CASSIVGTTTDTQYF; cdr3_nt: TGTGCCAGTAGTATAGTGGGGACAACGACAGATACGCAGTATTTT
v_call: TRBV6-2/TRBV6-3; j_call: TRBJ2-3; clone_size: NA; d_call: TRBD1; cdr3_aa: CASSIRTGGTTDTQYF; cdr3_nt: TGTGCCAGCAGTATTAGGACAGGGGGTACCACAGATACGCAGTATTTT
v_call: TRBV6-1; j_call: TRBJ2-1; clone_size: few; d_call: NA; cdr3_aa: CASSESLDREQFF; cdr3_nt: TGTGCCAGCAGTGAAAGCCTAGACAGAGAGCAGTTCTTC
v_call: TRBV7-3; j_call: TRBJ2-5; clone_size: NA; d_call: TRBD2; cdr3_aa: CASSPGGSTETQYF; cdr3_nt: TGTGCCAGCAGCCCGGGGGGATCCACAGAGACCCAGTACTTC
v_call: TRBV13; j_call: TRBJ1-6; clone_size: NA; d_call: NA; cdr3_aa: CASSSRGGGSPLHF; cdr3_nt: TGTGCCAGCAGCTCGCGGGGGGGCGGTTCACCCCTCCACTTT
v_call: TRBV21-1; j_call: TRBJ2-2; clone_size: NA; d_call: NA; cdr3_aa: CASSNNDREMDTGELFF; cdr3_nt: TGTGCCAGCAGCAACAACGACAGGGAGATGGACACCGGGGAGCTGTTTTTT
v_call: TRBV18; j_call: TRBJ2-5; clone_size: once; d_call: TRBD2; cdr3_aa: CASSPVWEGSLRGLQETQYF; cdr3_nt: TGTGCCAGCTCACCGGTATGGGAGGGTTCTCTTCGGGGACTTCAAGAGACCCAGTACTTC
v_call: TRBV3-1/TRBV3-2; j_call: TRBJ2-1; clone_size: NA; d_call: NA; cdr3_aa: CASRQGFSLYNEQFF; cdr3_nt: TGTGCCAGCAGACAGGGATTCTCCCTTTACAATGAGCAGTTCTTC
v_call: TRBV30; j_call: TRBJ2-5; clone_size: NA; d_call: TRBD2; cdr3_aa: CAWSGGLDGTQYF; cdr3_nt: TGTGCCTGGAGTGGGGGACTAGATGGGACCCAGTACTTC
v_call: TRBV7-6; j_call: TRBJ2-3; clone_size: NA; d_call: TRBD2; cdr3_aa: CASSLERGLNTQYF; cdr3_nt: TGTGCCAGCAGCTTAGAGCGGGGGTTGAATACGCAGTATTTT
v_call: TRBV5-4; j_call: TRBJ2-7; clone_size: NA; d_call: TRBD1; cdr3_aa: CASTPDRYSYEQYF; cdr3_nt: TGTGCCAGCACCCCGGACAGGTACTCCTACGAGCAGTACTTC
v_call: TRBV28; j_call: TRBJ1-1; clone_size: once; d_call: NA; cdr3_aa: CASSWRAQDTEAFF; cdr3_nt: TGTGCCAGCAGTTGGCGGGCTCAGGACACTGAAGCTTTCTTT